This entry describes one TCR beta chain. Its target is not known. This record comes from a study of CD8 T cells in ankylosing spondylitis. Study-level points and caveats: Ankylosing spondylitis blood appeared to carry a characteristic TCR beta motif of 7 or 8 highly homologous variants.

5'-RACE, quantitative and with molecular barcodes, yielded the TCR beta libraries. TCRdb used MiXCR to reprocess the 5' RACE reads, holding one entry per CDR3 protein. The data show over 600,000 distinct CDR3 sequences, with over 15% seen just once and around 19% held by the top ten. What was sequenced was blood, either unsorted or a sorted T cell fraction (not recorded which). The TCR was taken from a male donor with ankylosing spondylitis.

CDR3 nucleotide sequence: TGCAGCGTTCGTCGGGGGAACACTGAAGCTTTCTTT. This codes for CSVRRGNTEAFF. The chain has TRBV29-1 and TRBJ1-1, with D unclear. V lost 5 bases and J 1 base, leaving 8 bases between the germline ends. This CDR3 is built from 12 residues. CDR1 is SQVTM and CDR2 is ANQGSEA in the germline V gene.